These 15 T cell receptor beta chains share one sample of origin, sequenced in a study of response to subunit inactivated influenza vaccine. Each CDR3 protein gets one entry after TCRdb re-called the RT-PCR reads with MiXCR. The table lists about 520,000 distinct CDR3 sequences, around 25% of them singletons. The specimen comprised CD4+ T cells sorted from PBMCs, sampled around 5 days after vaccination. These receptors all stem from a man in his forties or fifties who received an inactivated influenza vaccine.

This chain joins TRBV5-1 and TRBJ2-1; 7 bases are shared with TRBD2. V trimming: 0 bases; J trimming: 7 bases; junction bases outside the gene matches: 10. The CDR3 sequence is 16 residues long. Germline V gene lookup returns CDR1 SGHRS and CDR2 YFSETQ. For the CDR3, the DNA is TGCGCCAGCAGCTTGGTTTTAAGACGGGAGGAGAATGAGCAGTTCTTC. It encodes CASSLVLRREENEQFF.

This rearrangement joins TRBV4-3 to TRBJ2-1; D uncertain. CDR3 length: 16 amino acids. V was clipped by 0 bases and J by 1 base, with 10 bases between them. Germline CDR1 and CDR2: LGHNA and YSLEER. CDR3 nucleotides: TGCGCCAGCAGCCAAGAATTAGCCCGGTCCTACAATGAGCAGTTCTTC. Amino acids: CASSQELARSYNEQFF.

The sample holds one count of this clonotype. This chain joins TRBV7-9 and TRBJ2-5; 10 nucleotides agree with TRBD2. The CDR3 is made up of 15 amino acids. The J segment lost 3 bases and the V segment lost 3 bases, leaving 4 bases of the junction unmatched. Per germline, CDR1 SEHNR and CDR2 FQNEAQ (reference sequence). The CDR3 nucleotides are TGTGCCAGCAGCTTTTATGGACTAGCGGAAGAGACCCAGTACTTC. Protein: CASSFYGLAEETQYF.

The rearrangement links TRBV5-1 to TRBJ1-5; D is unclear. The V and J ends lost 0 bases and 2 bases respectively, with 12 bases between them. There are 16 residues in the CDR3. Germline CDR1 SGHRS, CDR2 YFSETQ. The CDR3 coding sequence is TGCGCCAGCAGCTTGGAGCCCGGGAGTGGCAATCAGCCCCAGCATTTT. It translates to CASSLEPGSGNQPQHF.

The CDR3 DNA reads as TGCAGCGTTGAAAATCCGGCGGGGGACCCCCAAGAGACCCAGTACTTC. Its protein product is CSVENPAGDPQETQYF. The chain links TRBV29-1 to TRBJ2-5; TRBD2 matches 7 bases. The CDR3 is 16 residues long. Germline V gives CDR1 SQVTM, CDR2 ANQGSEA. The V and J ends lost 2 bases and 1 base, in that order; junction bases with no gene match: 10.

A remark on this clonotype: It may be a read error: a sequence one base away is much more abundant. The chain is built from TRBV18 and TRBJ1-1; 8 bases agree with TRBD1. V lost 5 bases, J lost 0 bases, and 5 bases stayed unmatched. The CDR3 consists of 15 residues. CDR1 KGHSH and CDR2 LQKENI come from the germline V gene. The CDR3 DNA reads TGTGCCAGCTCATCCCGACAGGGGTTGAACACTGAAGCTTTCTTT. It encodes CASSSRQGLNTEAFF.

The J gene is TRBJ2-2, the V gene TRBV7-2; D perhaps matches TRBD2 (5 bases). In germline, CDR1 is SGHTA, CDR2 FQGNSA. The length of the CDR3 is 15 residues. Trimming cost V 5 bases and J 1 base, with 11 bases left between them. CDR3 protein: CASSLGLVNTGELFF. CDR3 DNA sequence: TGTGCCAGCAGCCTAGGACTGGTGAACACCGGGGAGCTGTTTTTT.

The chain is built from TRBV7-9 and TRBJ2-1; 7 bases agree with TRBD1. The J segment lost 8 bases and the V segment lost 2 bases, leaving 12 bases of the junction unmatched. The CDR3 has 16 amino acids. Germline V CDR1 and CDR2: SEHNR, FQNEAQ (reference sequence). The CDR3, as DNA: TGTGCCAGCAGCTTACCGTCCGAGACAGGGATATATGAGCAGTTCTTC. Protein product: CASSLPSETGIYEQFF.

This clonotype was seen a single time. The CDR3 nucleotides are TGCGCCAGCAGCCAAGGGGTATTAGGTGGAAACACCATATATTTT. Its protein is CASSQGVLGGNTIYF. V and J are TRBV4-3 and TRBJ1-3; D not resolved. V was pared by 1 base and J by 3 bases, with 10 bases between. The CDR3 contains 15 residues. The V gene's germline CDR1 is LGHNA and CDR2 YSLEER.

The CDR3 spells CASSPQGAENTEAFF. DNA of the CDR3: TGTGCCAGCTCACCACAGGGGGCGGAAAACACTGAAGCTTTCTTT. The chain uses TRBV18 and TRBJ1-1, with 7 bases fitting TRBD1. The trim removed 1 base at V and 2 bases at J, leaving 4 bases unmatched. Looked up from germline, CDR1 is KGHSH and CDR2 is LQKENI. CDR3 length: 15 amino acids.

The rearrangement links TRBV5-1 to TRBJ2-1; 10 bases map to TRBD2. The CDR3 totals 17 residues. Germline V lookup: CDR1 SGHRS, CDR2 YFSETQ. The trim removed 7 bases at V and 0 bases at J, leaving 10 bases unmatched. The CDR3 region is CASLIGGLADSYNEQFF. CDR3 bases: TGCGCCAGCCTCATTGGAGGACTAGCGGACTCCTACAATGAGCAGTTCTTC.

This clonotype was seen repeatedly, ten times or more. This sequence joins TRBV7-9 and TRBJ1-6; tentatively, D is TRBD1 (5 bases). CDR3 size: 14 residues. From germline, CDR1 is SEHNR and CDR2 FQNEAQ (reference sequence). Trimming took off 4 bases at V and 7 bases at J, with 11 bases between the two ends. Here the CDR3 DNA reads TGTGCCAGCAGCTGGGGGGACTTCAATTCACCCCTCCACTTT. Its protein is CASSWGDFNSPLHF.

The V call is TRBV15, the J call TRBJ2-7; D is perhaps TRBD1 or TRBD2 (5 bases each). Germline assignment: CDR1 LNHNV and CDR2 YYDKDF (reference sequence). Deletions cut 3 bases from V and 3 bases from J, with 18 bases between. The length of the CDR3 is 16 residues. This chain's CDR3 is CATSSESRGPLYEQYF. The CDR3 region has the DNA TGTGCCACCAGCAGCGAATCCCGGGGCCCTCTCTACGAGCAGTACTTC.

The chain employs TRBV20-1 and TRBJ1-1; no reliable D call. The CDR3 totals 14 residues. Germline loops: CDR1 DFQATT, CDR2 SNEGSKA (reference sequence). Trimming left V 1 base short and J 0 bases short, with 9 bases between. CDR3: CSARVGTMNTEAFF. DNA for the CDR3: TGCAGTGCTAGAGTGGGAACCATGAACACTGAAGCTTTCTTT.

V is TRBV18 and J is TRBJ1-5; 7 positions agree with TRBD1. With 1 base clipped from V and 8 bases from J, the junction kept 5 bases outside the gene matches. CDR1 and CDR2 (germline): KGHSH, LQKENI. There are 14 residues in the CDR3. The CDR3 reads CASSPQGAGEPQHF. The DNA for the CDR3 is TGTGCCAGCTCACCACAGGGGGCGGGAGAGCCCCAGCATTTT.